These 3 T cell receptor beta chains originate from one sample sequenced in a study of OX40 agonist ivuxolimab in advanced cancers. The assay was immunoSEQ multiplex PCR, and TCRdb's table has in-frame clones only and misses some. The profile shows about 88,000 clones, about 85% of them singletons. The sample consisted of CD4+ or CD8+ T cells sorted from blood, taken in a trial of the OX40 agonist ivuxolimab. The receptors derive from an adult with an advanced solid tumor such as melanoma, head and neck, liver or kidney cancer.

The chain uses TRBV7-9 and TRBJ2-5; 11 bases line up with TRBD1. The trim removed 4 bases at V and 2 bases at J, leaving 12 bases unmatched. Germline loops: CDR1 SEHNR, CDR2 FQNEAQ (reference sequence). This CDR3 region has 18 residues. The CDR3 coding sequence is TGTGCCAGCAGCTCCAGATACGGGACAGGGGGAGAGCAAGAGACCCAGTACTTC. Translating gives CASSSRYGTGGEQETQYF.

The rearrangement uses TRBV6-4 and TRBJ1-4; 10 bases agree with TRBD1. V gave up 10 bases and J gave up 4 bases; unmatched junction bases: 9. This CDR3 has 15 residues. Germline V CDR1 and CDR2: MRHNA, SNTAGT. As DNA, the CDR3 is TGTGCCACACGGGACAGGGGTTGGGGTAATGAAAAACTGTTTTTT. This sequence encodes CATRDRGWGNEKLFF.

The gene calls are TRBV7-2 and TRBJ2-1, with 10 bases identical to TRBD2. V shed 5 bases, J shed 4 bases, and the junction held 8 bases outside the gene matches. CDR3 size: 16 residues. The germline V gene encodes CDR1 SGHTA and CDR2 FQGNSA. CDR3 region: CASSPVPSGSYNEQFF. DNA for the CDR3: TGTGCCAGCAGCCCCGTTCCTAGCGGGAGTTACAATGAGCAGTTCTTC.